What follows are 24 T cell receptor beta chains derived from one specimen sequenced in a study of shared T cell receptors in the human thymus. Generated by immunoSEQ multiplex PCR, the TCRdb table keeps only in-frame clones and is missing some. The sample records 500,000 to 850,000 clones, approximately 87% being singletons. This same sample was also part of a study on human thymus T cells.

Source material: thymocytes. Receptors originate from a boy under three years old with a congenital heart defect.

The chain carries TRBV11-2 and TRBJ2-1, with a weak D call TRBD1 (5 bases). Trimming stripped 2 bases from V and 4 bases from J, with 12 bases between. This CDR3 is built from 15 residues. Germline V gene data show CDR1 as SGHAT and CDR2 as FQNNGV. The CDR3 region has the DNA TGTGCCAGCAGCTTAAGTGACAGCCCTTACAATGAGCAGTTCTTC. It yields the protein CASSLSDSPYNEQFF. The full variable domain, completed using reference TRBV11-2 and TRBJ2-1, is EAGVAQSPRYKIIEKRQSVAFWCNPISGHATLYWYQQILGQGPKLLIQFQNNGVVDDSQLPKDRFSAERLKGVDSTLKIQPAKLEDSAVYLCASSLSDSPYNEQFFGPGTRLTVL.

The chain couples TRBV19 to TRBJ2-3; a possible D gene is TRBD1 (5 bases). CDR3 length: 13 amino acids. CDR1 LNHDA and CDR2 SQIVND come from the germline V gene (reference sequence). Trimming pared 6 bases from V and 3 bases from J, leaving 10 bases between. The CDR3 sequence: CASRKGRTDTQYF. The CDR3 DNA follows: TGTGCCAGTAGAAAGGGGCGTACAGATACGCAGTATTTT.

CDR3 sequence reads: CASSPPGLAGGPRSNEQFF. As DNA, the CDR3 is TGTGCCAGCTCACCGCCGGGACTAGCGGGGGGCCCGCGCAGTAATGAGCAGTTCTTC. The V and J genes are TRBV18 and TRBJ2-1; 15 nucleotides line up with TRBD2. The germline V gene encodes CDR1 KGHSH and CDR2 LQKENI. J lost 7 bases, V lost 3 bases, and 13 bases had no gene match. The CDR3 is 19 residues long. Using reference TRBV18 and TRBJ2-1 for the parts outside the CDR3, the full variable domain is NAGVMQNPRHLVRRRGQEARLRCSPMKGHSHVYWYRQLPEEGLKFMVYLQKENIIDESGMPKERFSAEFPKEGPSILRIQQVVRGDSAAYFCASSPPGLAGGPRSNEQFFGPGTRLTVL.

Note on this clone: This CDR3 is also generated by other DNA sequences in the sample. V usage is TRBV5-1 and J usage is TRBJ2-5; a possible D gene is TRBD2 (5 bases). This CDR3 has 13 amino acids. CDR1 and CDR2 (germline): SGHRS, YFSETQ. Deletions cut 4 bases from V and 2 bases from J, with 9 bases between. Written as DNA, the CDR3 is TGCGCCAGCAGCCCTAGAGGGCAAGAGACCCAGTACTTC. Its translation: CASSPRGQETQYF. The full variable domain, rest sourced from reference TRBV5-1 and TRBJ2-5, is KAGVTQTPRYLIKTRGQQVTLSCSPISGHRSVSWYQQTPGQGLQFLFEYFSETQRNKGNFPGRFSGRQFSNSRSEMNVSTLELGDSALYLCASSPRGQETQYFGPGTRLLVL.

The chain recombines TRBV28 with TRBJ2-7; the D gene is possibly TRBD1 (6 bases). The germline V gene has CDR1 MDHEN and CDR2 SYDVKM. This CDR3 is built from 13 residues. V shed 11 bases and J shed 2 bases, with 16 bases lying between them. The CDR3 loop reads CAARAGVPYEQYF. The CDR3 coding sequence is TGTGCCGCCCGTGCAGGGGTACCCTACGAGCAGTACTTC.

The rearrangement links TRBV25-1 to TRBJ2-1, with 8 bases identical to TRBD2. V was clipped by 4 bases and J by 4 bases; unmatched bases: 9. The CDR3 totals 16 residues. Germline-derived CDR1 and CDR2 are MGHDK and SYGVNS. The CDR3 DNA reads TGTGCCAGCAGTGCCCAAACTAGCGGTCGATACAATGAGCAGTTCTTC. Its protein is CASSAQTSGRYNEQFF.

The CDR3 loop reads CASSFGTGGYGYTF. In nucleotides, the CDR3 is TGTGCCAGCAGCTTCGGGACAGGAGGCTATGGCTACACCTTC. The chain is built from TRBV7-9 and TRBJ1-2, with TRBD1 matching over 8 bases. This CDR3 contains 14 residues. The V gene end was trimmed by 3 bases and the J gene end by 4 bases; junction bases not matched to a gene: 4. CDR1 SEHNR and CDR2 FQNEAQ come from the germline V gene (reference sequence). Based on the CDR3 plus reference TRBV7-9 and TRBJ1-2, the full variable domain is DTGVSQNPRHKITKRGQNVTFRCDPISEHNRLYWYRQTLGQGPEFLTYFQNEAQLEKSRLLSDRFSAERPKGSFSTLEIQRTEQGDSAMYLCASSFGTGGYGYTFGSGTRLTVV.

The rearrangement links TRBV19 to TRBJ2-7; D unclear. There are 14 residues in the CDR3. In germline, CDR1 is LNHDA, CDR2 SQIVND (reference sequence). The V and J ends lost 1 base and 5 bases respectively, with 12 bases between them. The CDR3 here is CASSIVGWWNEQYF. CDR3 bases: TGTGCCAGTAGTATAGTGGGCTGGTGGAACGAGCAGTACTTC.

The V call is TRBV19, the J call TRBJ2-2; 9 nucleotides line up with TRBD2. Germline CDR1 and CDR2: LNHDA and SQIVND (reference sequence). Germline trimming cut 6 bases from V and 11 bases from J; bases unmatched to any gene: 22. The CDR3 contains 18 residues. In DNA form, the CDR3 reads TGTGCCAGTAGCCTCTCGAAGACTAGCGGAAGGGAGGCGGGAGAGCTGTTTTTT. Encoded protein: CASSLSKTSGREAGELFF.

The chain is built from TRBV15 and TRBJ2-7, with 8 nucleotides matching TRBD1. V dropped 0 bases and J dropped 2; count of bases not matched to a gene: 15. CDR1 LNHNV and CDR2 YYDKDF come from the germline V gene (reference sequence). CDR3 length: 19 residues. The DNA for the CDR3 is TGTGCCACCAGCAGAGATCTGCAGGGGGCTATTAGATCTACCTACGAGCAGTACTTC. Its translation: CATSRDLQGAIRSTYEQYF.

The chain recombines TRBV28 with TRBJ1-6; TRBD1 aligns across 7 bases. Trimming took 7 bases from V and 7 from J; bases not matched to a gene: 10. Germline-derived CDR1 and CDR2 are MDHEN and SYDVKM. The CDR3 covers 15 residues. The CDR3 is CASTLYRGPNSPLHF. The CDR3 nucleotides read TGTGCCAGCACCTTATACAGGGGACCAAATTCACCCCTCCACTTT.

The chain's CDR3 is CASSQELSGEETQYF. The CDR3 nucleotides read TGCGCCAGCAGCCAAGAACTTAGCGGAGAAGAGACCCAGTACTTC. The V call is TRBV4-3, the J call TRBJ2-5, with D possibly matching TRBD2 (6 bases). The CDR3 is made up of 15 amino acids. The V end lost 0 bases, the J end lost 3 bases, and 11 bases lay between the germline ends. The V gene's germline CDR1 is LGHNA and CDR2 YSLEER.

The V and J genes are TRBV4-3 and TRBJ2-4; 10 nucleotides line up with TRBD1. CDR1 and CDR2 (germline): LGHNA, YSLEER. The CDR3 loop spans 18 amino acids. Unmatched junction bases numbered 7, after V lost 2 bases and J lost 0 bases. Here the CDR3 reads CASSQRTGGGLAKNIQYF. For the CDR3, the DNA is TGCGCCAGCAGCCAACGGACAGGGGGTGGCCTAGCCAAAAACATTCAGTACTTC.

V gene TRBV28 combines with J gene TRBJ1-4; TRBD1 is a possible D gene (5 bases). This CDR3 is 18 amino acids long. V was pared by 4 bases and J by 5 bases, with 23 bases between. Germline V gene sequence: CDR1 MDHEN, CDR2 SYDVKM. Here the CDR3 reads CASSSPARYRRENEKLFF. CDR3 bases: TGTGCCAGCAGTTCGCCCGCCCGATACAGGAGAGAAAATGAAAAACTGTTTTTT.

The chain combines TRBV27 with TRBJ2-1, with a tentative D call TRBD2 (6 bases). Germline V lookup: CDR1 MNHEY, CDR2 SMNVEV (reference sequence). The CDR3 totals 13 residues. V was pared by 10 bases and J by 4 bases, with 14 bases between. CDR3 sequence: CATPGLPYNEQFF. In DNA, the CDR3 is TGTGCCACCCCGGGACTGCCTTACAATGAGCAGTTCTTC.

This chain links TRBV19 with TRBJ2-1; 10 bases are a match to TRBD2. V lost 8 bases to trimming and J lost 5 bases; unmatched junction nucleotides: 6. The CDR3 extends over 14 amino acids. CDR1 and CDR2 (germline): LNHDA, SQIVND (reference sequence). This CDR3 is CASVSGRGNNEQFF. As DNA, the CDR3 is TGTGCCAGTGTCAGCGGGAGGGGCAACAATGAGCAGTTCTTC.

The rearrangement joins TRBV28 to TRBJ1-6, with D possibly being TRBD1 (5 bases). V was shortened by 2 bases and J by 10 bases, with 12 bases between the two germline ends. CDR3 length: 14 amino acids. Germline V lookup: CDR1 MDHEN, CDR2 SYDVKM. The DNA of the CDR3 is TGTGCCAGCAGTTTACGACAGTCCTGGTCACCCCTCCACTTT. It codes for CASSLRQSWSPLHF.

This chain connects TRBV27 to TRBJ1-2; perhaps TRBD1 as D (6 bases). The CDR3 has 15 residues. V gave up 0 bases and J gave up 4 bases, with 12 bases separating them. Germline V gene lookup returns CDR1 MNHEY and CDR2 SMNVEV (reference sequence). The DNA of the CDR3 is TGTGCCAGCAGTTTATCCGGGGGGCGCAGCTATGGCTACACCTTC. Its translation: CASSLSGGRSYGYTF.

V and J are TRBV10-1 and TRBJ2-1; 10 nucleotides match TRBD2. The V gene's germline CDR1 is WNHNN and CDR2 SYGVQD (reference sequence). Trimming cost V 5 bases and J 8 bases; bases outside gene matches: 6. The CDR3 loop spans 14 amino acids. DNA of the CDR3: TGCGCCAGCAGTCCCACTAGCGGGACGGATGAGCAGTTCTTC. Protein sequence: CASSPTSGTDEQFF.

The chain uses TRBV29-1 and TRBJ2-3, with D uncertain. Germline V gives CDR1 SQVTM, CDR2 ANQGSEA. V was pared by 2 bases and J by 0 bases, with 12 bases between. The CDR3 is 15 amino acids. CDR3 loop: CSVESRYGSTDTQYF. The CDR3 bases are TGCAGCGTTGAAAGTAGATACGGGAGCACAGATACGCAGTATTTT.

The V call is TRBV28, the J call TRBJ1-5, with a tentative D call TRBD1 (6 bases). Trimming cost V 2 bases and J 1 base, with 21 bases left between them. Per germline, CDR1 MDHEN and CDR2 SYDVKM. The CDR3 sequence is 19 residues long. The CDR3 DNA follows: TGTGCCAGCAGTTTAGGACTCATGCCGGACAGTTTGAGCAATCAGCCCCAGCATTTT. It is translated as CASSLGLMPDSLSNQPQHF. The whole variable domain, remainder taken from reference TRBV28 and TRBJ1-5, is DVKVTQSSRYLVKRTGEKVFLECVQDMDHENMFWYRQDPGLGLRLIYFSYDVKMKEKGDIPEGYSVSREKKERFSLILESASTNQTSMYLCASSLGLMPDSLSNQPQHFGDGTRLSIL.

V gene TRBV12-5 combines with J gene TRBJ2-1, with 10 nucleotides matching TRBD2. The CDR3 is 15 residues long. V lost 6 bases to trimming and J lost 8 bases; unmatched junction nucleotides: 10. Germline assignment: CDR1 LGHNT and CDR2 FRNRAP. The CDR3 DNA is TGTGCTAGTGGGGAGACCAGCGGGAGGGATTATGAGCAGTTCTTC. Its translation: CASGETSGRDYEQFF.

CDR3 residues: CASSQGQNTGELFF. CDR3 bases: TGCGCCAGCAGCCAGGGACAGAACACCGGGGAGCTGTTTTTT. This chain joins TRBV4-1 and TRBJ2-2; a weak D match, TRBD1 (6 bases). V was clipped by 3 bases and J by 1 base, with 6 bases between them. CDR1 and CDR2 (germline): MGHRA, YSYEKL. The CDR3 consists of 14 residues.

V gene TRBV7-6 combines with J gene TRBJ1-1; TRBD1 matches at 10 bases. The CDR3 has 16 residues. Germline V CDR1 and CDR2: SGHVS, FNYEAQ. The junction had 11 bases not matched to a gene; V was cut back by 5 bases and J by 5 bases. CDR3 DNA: TGTGCCAGCAGCCCAATGGACAGGGGGGATTGGACTGAAGCTTTCTTT. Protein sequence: CASSPMDRGDWTEAFF.